This T cell receptor beta chain was retrieved from a study of blood T cell repertoires in COVID-19. Overall study context: In each case, the material was cDNA or gDNA derived from T cells, B-cell-depleted T cells, or PBMCs.

Original data processing: Cell counts per sample came from amplifying reference gene primers. Method: immunoSEQ multiplex PCR; TCRdb's copy keeps in-frame clones and lacks some. V and J calls and clone size are those listed in that table; D and trimming were worked out from the DNA. The sample has 250,000 to 350,000 clones, roughly 90% seen once; the top ten hold around 2.2%. V was cut by 1 base and J by 1 base, with 10 bases left in between. CDR3 length equals 15 residues. Germline V lookup: CDR1 SGHDN, CDR2 FVKESK. The receptor was derived from a woman between 50 and 59 years old who had recovered from COVID-19. The sample consisted of peripheral blood. The gene calls are TRBV14 and TRBJ2-5; D possibly corresponds to TRBD2 (6 bases). DNA of the CDR3: TGTGCCAGCAGCCAAGGAATTAGCGGCCAAGAGACCCAGTACTTC. Translating gives CASSQGISGQETQYF.